The 29 T cell receptor beta chains below come from one sample, sequenced in a study of cytomegalovirus exposure and HLA in healthy donors. Method: immunoSEQ multiplex PCR; TCRdb's copy keeps in-frame clones and lacks some. Of 150,000 to 200,000 clones listed, around nine tenths are singletons. The specimen was PBMCs. These receptors were collected from a woman under 30 in good health and CMV-seropositive.

This chain's CDR3 is CASSARWTSGTTDTQYF. The CDR3 DNA sequence: TGTGCCAGCAGCGCCAGATGGACTAGCGGGACGACAGATACGCAGTATTTT. The chain links TRBV7-9 to TRBJ2-3; 12 bases fit TRBD2. CDR3 length: 17 amino acids. The V segment lost 5 bases and the J segment 3 bases; nucleotides outside the gene matches: 9. Germline V gene sequence: CDR1 SEHNR, CDR2 FQNEAQ (reference sequence).

The chain employs TRBV29-1 and TRBJ2-7, with 9 bases that match TRBD2. Per germline, CDR1 SQVTM and CDR2 ANQGSEA. CDR3 length: 16 residues. V dropped 0 bases and J dropped 0; count of bases not matched to a gene: 6. DNA of the CDR3: TGCAGCGTTGAAGAGGCGGGAGGGCCGGGCTCCTACGAGCAGTACTTC. It translates to CSVEEAGGPGSYEQYF.

This chain uses TRBV2 with TRBJ2-5; the match to TRBD1 covers 8 bases. Germline V gene data show CDR1 as SNHLY and CDR2 as FYNNEI. This CDR3 comprises 13 residues. V lost 11 bases to trimming and J lost 4 bases; unmatched junction nucleotides: 9. Here the CDR3 reads CAGQGFSRETQYF. The CDR3 DNA sequence: TGTGCCGGACAGGGATTTTCGAGAGAGACCCAGTACTTC.

The CDR3 DNA follows: TGTGCCAGCAGTCTATCCGGGACATATGGCTACACCTTC. Amino acids: CASSLSGTYGYTF. The chain links TRBV28 to TRBJ1-2; D possibly corresponds to TRBD1 (6 bases). The germline V gene encodes CDR1 MDHEN and CDR2 SYDVKM. The CDR3 consists of 13 residues. V lost 5 bases and J 5 bases, leaving 12 bases between the germline ends.

The gene calls are TRBV30 and TRBJ2-3; TRBD2 matches 7 bases. CDR1 GTSNPN and CDR2 SVGIG come from the germline V gene (reference sequence). This CDR3 is 15 amino acids long. Trimming took 0 bases from V and 0 from J; bases not matched to a gene: 3. CDR3: CAWSVAGWSTDTQYF. CDR3 nucleotides: TGTGCCTGGAGTGTAGCGGGATGGAGCACAGATACGCAGTATTTT.

The V and J genes are TRBV2 and TRBJ2-3; TRBD2 aligns across 12 bases. Trimming at V came to 6 bases and at J to 1 base, leaving 14 bases not matched to a gene. The CDR3 is 19 residues long. Germline V lookup: CDR1 SNHLY, CDR2 FYNNEI. The CDR3 sequence is CASRKTSGSRIWGTDTQYF. In nucleotides, the CDR3 is TGTGCCAGCAGAAAGACTAGCGGGAGTAGGATTTGGGGCACAGATACGCAGTATTTT.

The genes are TRBV30 and TRBJ1-4; 8 bases map to TRBD1. V lost 4 bases to trimming and J lost 7 bases; unmatched junction nucleotides: 11. The CDR3 loop spans 15 amino acids. The germline V gene has CDR1 GTSNPN and CDR2 SVGIG (reference sequence). CDR3 bases: TGTGCCTGGATCGAACCAGGGGGCGCGGGTGAAAAACTGTTTTTT. The encoded protein is CAWIEPGGAGEKLFF.

The chain couples TRBV4-1 to TRBJ1-3; D is unresolved. Germline V gene sequence: CDR1 MGHRA, CDR2 YSYEKL. The CDR3 spans 16 residues. The V gene lost 4 bases and the J gene lost 4 bases, with 17 bases spanning the gap. As DNA, the CDR3 is TGCGCCAGCAGCCGCACGACCTTCACGGGAGGAAACACCATATATTTT. This translates into CASSRTTFTGGNTIYF.

This chain uses TRBV30 with TRBJ2-2; D is ambiguous. The CDR3 has 12 amino acids. Between the trimmed V and J ends, which lost 4 bases and 5 bases, there was a span of 8 bases. The germline gives CDR1 GTSNPN, CDR2 SVGIG (reference sequence). The CDR3 sequence: CAWMILTGELFF. The CDR3 DNA follows: TGTGCCTGGATGATTCTAACCGGGGAGCTGTTTTTT.

The J gene is TRBJ2-7, the V gene TRBV11-2; TRBD2 is a possible D gene (5 bases). V lost 6 bases to trimming and J lost 5 bases, with 14 bases between them. The CDR3 sequence is 13 residues long. The V gene's germline CDR1 is SGHAT and CDR2 FQNNGV. Here the CDR3 reads CASSSGGSHEQYF. In DNA form, the CDR3 reads TGTGCCAGCAGTTCCGGTGGGAGCCACGAGCAGTACTTC.

The chain couples TRBV29-1 to TRBJ2-3, with D possibly being TRBD2 (6 bases). Per germline, CDR1 SQVTM and CDR2 ANQGSEA. V lost 7 bases and J 6 bases, leaving 23 bases between the germline ends. The CDR3 totals 15 residues. In DNA, the CDR3 is TGCAGCGCAGCCCGCGGGACGGGAGCTGGTGATACGCAGTATTTT. This gives the protein CSAARGTGAGDTQYF.

This sequence joins TRBV7-3 and TRBJ2-1; D unclear. CDR3 length: 13 amino acids. The germline V gene encodes CDR1 SGHTA and CDR2 FQGTGA. Deletions cut 5 bases from V and 7 bases from J, with 12 bases between. The CDR3 bases are TGTGCCAGCAGCCGCCAGTCGGGTAATGAGCAGTTCTTC. It specifies CASSRQSGNEQFF.

J is TRBJ2-2 and V is TRBV7-3, with 9 bases fitting TRBD1. Germline V lookup: CDR1 SGHTA, CDR2 FQGTGA. The junction had 7 bases not matched to a gene; V was cut back by 1 base and J by 1 base. The CDR3 is 18 residues long. The CDR3 protein is CASSLKGRGQGNTGELFF. In DNA form, the CDR3 reads TGTGCCAGCAGCTTAAAAGGTCGGGGACAGGGGAACACCGGGGAGCTGTTTTTT.

The chain links TRBV7-9 to TRBJ1-2; D perhaps matches TRBD1 (5 bases). The V end lost 1 base, the J end lost 4 bases, and 13 bases lay between the germline ends. CDR3 length: 15 residues. Looked up from germline, CDR1 is SEHNR and CDR2 is FQNEAQ (reference sequence). Here the CDR3 DNA reads TGTGCCAGCAGCTTAGAGGATCAGGGCCGCTATGGCTACACCTTC. Amino acid sequence: CASSLEDQGRYGYTF.

The chain couples TRBV9 to TRBJ1-5; D remains unclear. Germline CDR1 SGDLS, CDR2 YYNGEE. The ends were cut back, 2 bases at V and 0 bases at J, with 9 bases in the middle. The CDR3 has 15 amino acids. The CDR3 protein is CASSVTGYSNQPQHF. As DNA, the CDR3 is TGTGCCAGCAGCGTCACGGGTTATAGCAATCAGCCCCAGCATTTT.

This clone has a handful of counts. The rearrangement uses TRBV21-1 and TRBJ2-7; the table's TRBD2 call for D was not verified on the DNA. TRBV21-1 is annotated as a pseudogene. This CDR3 comprises 11 residues. In DNA form, the CDR3 reads TGTGCCAGCAGCAAAGTTAAGGAGCAAATATTC. Encoded protein: CASSKVKEQIF.

The chain links TRBV2 to TRBJ1-3, with a possible D match to TRBD1 (6 bases). V was trimmed by 4 bases and J by 2 bases, leaving 6 bases between them. Per the germline V gene, CDR1 is SNHLY and CDR2 is FYNNEI. This CDR3 spans 13 amino acids. The CDR3 DNA follows: TGTGCCAGCAGTGCAGGGGCTGGAAACACCATATATTTT. Its protein is CASSAGAGNTIYF.

V and J are TRBV6-1 and TRBJ1-2; a weak D match, TRBD1 (6 bases). Germline lookup yields CDR1 MNHNS and CDR2 SASEGT. The length of the CDR3 is 14 residues. V shed 7 bases and J shed 1 base, with 13 bases lying between them. Here the CDR3 reads CASTRRGGNYGYTF. CDR3 sequence (DNA): TGTGCCAGCACCCGAAGGGGGGGTAACTATGGCTACACCTTC.

This rearrangement joins TRBV5-6 to TRBJ2-3; 7 bases are a match to TRBD2. CDR1 SGHDT and CDR2 YYEEEE come from the germline V gene. This CDR3 region has 16 residues. Trimming cost V 5 bases and J 2 bases; bases outside gene matches: 11. The CDR3, as DNA: TGTGCCAGCAGATCGAGCGGAGGGAGGGCCACAGATACGCAGTATTTT. It yields the protein CASRSSGGRATDTQYF.

The chain couples TRBV27 to TRBJ2-7; D perhaps matches TRBD2 (6 bases). Trimming removed 2 bases at V and 6 bases at J, with 20 bases between. The CDR3 sequence is 16 residues long. CDR1 is MNHEY and CDR2 is SMNVEV in the germline V gene (reference sequence). The CDR3 spells CASSLVLAATSREQYF. Here the CDR3 DNA reads TGTGCCAGCAGTTTAGTTCTGGCCGCCACTAGCCGCGAGCAGTACTTC.

This sequence joins TRBV5-1 and TRBJ2-7, with 10 nucleotides matching TRBD1. The CDR3 sequence is 16 residues long. V dropped 4 bases and J dropped 0; count of bases not matched to a gene: 7. Germline V gives CDR1 SGHRS, CDR2 YFSETQ. This chain's CDR3 is CASSADRGGSSYEQYF. The CDR3, as DNA: TGCGCCAGCAGCGCGGACAGGGGGGGTAGCTCCTACGAGCAGTACTTC.

V gene TRBV2 combines with J gene TRBJ2-7, with D unclear. This CDR3 spans 15 amino acids. In germline, CDR1 is SNHLY, CDR2 FYNNEI. V shed 2 bases and J shed 1 base, with 12 bases lying between them. The CDR3 region is CASSEIGVGSYEQYF. CDR3 nucleotides: TGTGCCAGCAGTGAAATAGGAGTTGGGTCCTACGAGCAGTACTTC.

This rearrangement joins TRBV4-3 to TRBJ2-3; TRBD2 is a possible D gene (5 bases). This CDR3 spans 16 amino acids. V dropped 1 base and J dropped 0 bases, with 11 bases sitting between them. Germline V CDR1 and CDR2: LGHNA, YSLEER. The DNA of the CDR3 is TGCGCCAGCAGCCAAGCAGTCACTAGTAGCACAGATACGCAGTATTTT. It codes for CASSQAVTSSTDTQYF.

This chain links TRBV7-6 with TRBJ1-1, with no clear D. Per the germline V gene, CDR1 is SGHVS and CDR2 is FNYEAQ. The CDR3 is 15 amino acids. Trimming removed 1 base at V and 1 base at J, with 10 bases between. CDR3 in DNA: TGTGCCAGCAGCTTAGGGGTGGGGAGGAACACTGAAGCTTTCTTT. Translating it yields CASSLGVGRNTEAFF.

The rearrangement links TRBV11-3 to TRBJ1-2; 7 bases are a match to TRBD1. V was pared by 1 base and J by 14 bases, with 7 bases of the junction left unmatched. The CDR3 sequence is 12 residues long. Germline loops: CDR1 SGHNT, CDR2 YENEEA. CDR3 nucleotide sequence: TGTGCCAGCAGCTTAGTGCAGGACAGGATGACCTTC. Encoded protein: CASSLVQDRMTF.

The rearrangement joins TRBV15 to TRBJ2-4; 9 nucleotides align to TRBD2. From germline, CDR1 is LNHNV and CDR2 YYDKDF (reference sequence). Germline trimming cut 0 bases from V and 5 bases from J; bases unmatched to any gene: 8. CDR3 length: 17 amino acids. CDR3 loop: CATSRDVSGRRENIQYF. CDR3 nucleotides: TGTGCCACCAGCAGAGATGTTAGCGGGAGAAGAGAAAACATTCAGTACTTC. The variable domain in full, completed from reference TRBV15 and TRBJ2-4, reads DAMVIQNPRYQVTQFGKPVTLSCSQTLNHNVMYWYQQKSSQAPKLLFHYYDKDFNNEADTPDNFQSRRPNTSFCFLDIRSPGLGDTAMYLCATSRDVSGRRENIQYFGAGTRLSVL.

The table lists this clone with a count of one. The genes are TRBV5-4 and TRBJ1-1; D is ambiguous. Germline V gives CDR1 SGHNT, CDR2 YYREEE (reference sequence). With 0 bases removed from V and 0 bases from J, the gap between germline ends came to 9 bases. The CDR3 spans 15 residues. The CDR3 nucleotides are TGTGCCAGCAGCTTGGCCCGAGACATGAACACTGAAGCTTTCTTT. Residues: CASSLARDMNTEAFF.

V is TRBV30 and J is TRBJ1-4; D remains ambiguous. CDR1 is GTSNPN, CDR2 SVGIG, per germline (reference sequence). The CDR3 is made up of 14 amino acids. Trimming removed 5 bases at V and 4 bases at J, with 14 bases between. The CDR3 region is CAWAPGGGNEKLFF. The CDR3 DNA reads as TGTGCCTGGGCACCCGGAGGCGGTAATGAAAAACTGTTTTTT.

The chain couples TRBV30 to TRBJ1-2; the match to TRBD1 covers 7 bases. Germline-derived CDR1 and CDR2 are GTSNPN and SVGIG (reference sequence). Trimming removed 2 bases from V and 8 bases from J; junction bases left unmatched: 5. The CDR3 runs 12 residues. The CDR3 bases are TGTGCCTGGAGTATTGCAGGGGGAGGCTACACCTTC. This gives the protein CAWSIAGGGYTF.